This T cell receptor beta chain is drawn from a study of radiotherapy plus CTLA-4 blockade in lung cancer. Study conclusions and caveats: Increased serum interferon-beta after radiation also reportedly predicted response strongly. There was expansion of tumor-derived TCR clones in blood after radiotherapy plus ipilimumab.

As for this clone: Its target is unknown.

The data were produced by immunoSEQ multiplex PCR, yet TCRdb's version contains in-frame clones alone and is incomplete. The profile shows about 50,000 clones, around 72% of them singletons. The V gene lost 4 bases and the J gene lost 8 bases, with 17 bases spanning the gap. This CDR3 comprises 14 residues. The germline CDR1 and CDR2 sequences are MDHEN and SYDVKM. Sample: peripheral blood, taken from a patient treated with radiotherapy plus ipilimumab. The TCR comes from a human donor with non-small cell lung cancer who had a complete response to radiotherapy plus ipilimumab. The rearrangement joins TRBV28 to TRBJ1-2, with D perhaps matching TRBD1 (6 bases). In DNA form, the CDR3 reads TGTGCCAGCAGTTGGACATCTATCAGGGGCGGCTACACCTTC. Translation gives CASSWTSIRGGYTF.